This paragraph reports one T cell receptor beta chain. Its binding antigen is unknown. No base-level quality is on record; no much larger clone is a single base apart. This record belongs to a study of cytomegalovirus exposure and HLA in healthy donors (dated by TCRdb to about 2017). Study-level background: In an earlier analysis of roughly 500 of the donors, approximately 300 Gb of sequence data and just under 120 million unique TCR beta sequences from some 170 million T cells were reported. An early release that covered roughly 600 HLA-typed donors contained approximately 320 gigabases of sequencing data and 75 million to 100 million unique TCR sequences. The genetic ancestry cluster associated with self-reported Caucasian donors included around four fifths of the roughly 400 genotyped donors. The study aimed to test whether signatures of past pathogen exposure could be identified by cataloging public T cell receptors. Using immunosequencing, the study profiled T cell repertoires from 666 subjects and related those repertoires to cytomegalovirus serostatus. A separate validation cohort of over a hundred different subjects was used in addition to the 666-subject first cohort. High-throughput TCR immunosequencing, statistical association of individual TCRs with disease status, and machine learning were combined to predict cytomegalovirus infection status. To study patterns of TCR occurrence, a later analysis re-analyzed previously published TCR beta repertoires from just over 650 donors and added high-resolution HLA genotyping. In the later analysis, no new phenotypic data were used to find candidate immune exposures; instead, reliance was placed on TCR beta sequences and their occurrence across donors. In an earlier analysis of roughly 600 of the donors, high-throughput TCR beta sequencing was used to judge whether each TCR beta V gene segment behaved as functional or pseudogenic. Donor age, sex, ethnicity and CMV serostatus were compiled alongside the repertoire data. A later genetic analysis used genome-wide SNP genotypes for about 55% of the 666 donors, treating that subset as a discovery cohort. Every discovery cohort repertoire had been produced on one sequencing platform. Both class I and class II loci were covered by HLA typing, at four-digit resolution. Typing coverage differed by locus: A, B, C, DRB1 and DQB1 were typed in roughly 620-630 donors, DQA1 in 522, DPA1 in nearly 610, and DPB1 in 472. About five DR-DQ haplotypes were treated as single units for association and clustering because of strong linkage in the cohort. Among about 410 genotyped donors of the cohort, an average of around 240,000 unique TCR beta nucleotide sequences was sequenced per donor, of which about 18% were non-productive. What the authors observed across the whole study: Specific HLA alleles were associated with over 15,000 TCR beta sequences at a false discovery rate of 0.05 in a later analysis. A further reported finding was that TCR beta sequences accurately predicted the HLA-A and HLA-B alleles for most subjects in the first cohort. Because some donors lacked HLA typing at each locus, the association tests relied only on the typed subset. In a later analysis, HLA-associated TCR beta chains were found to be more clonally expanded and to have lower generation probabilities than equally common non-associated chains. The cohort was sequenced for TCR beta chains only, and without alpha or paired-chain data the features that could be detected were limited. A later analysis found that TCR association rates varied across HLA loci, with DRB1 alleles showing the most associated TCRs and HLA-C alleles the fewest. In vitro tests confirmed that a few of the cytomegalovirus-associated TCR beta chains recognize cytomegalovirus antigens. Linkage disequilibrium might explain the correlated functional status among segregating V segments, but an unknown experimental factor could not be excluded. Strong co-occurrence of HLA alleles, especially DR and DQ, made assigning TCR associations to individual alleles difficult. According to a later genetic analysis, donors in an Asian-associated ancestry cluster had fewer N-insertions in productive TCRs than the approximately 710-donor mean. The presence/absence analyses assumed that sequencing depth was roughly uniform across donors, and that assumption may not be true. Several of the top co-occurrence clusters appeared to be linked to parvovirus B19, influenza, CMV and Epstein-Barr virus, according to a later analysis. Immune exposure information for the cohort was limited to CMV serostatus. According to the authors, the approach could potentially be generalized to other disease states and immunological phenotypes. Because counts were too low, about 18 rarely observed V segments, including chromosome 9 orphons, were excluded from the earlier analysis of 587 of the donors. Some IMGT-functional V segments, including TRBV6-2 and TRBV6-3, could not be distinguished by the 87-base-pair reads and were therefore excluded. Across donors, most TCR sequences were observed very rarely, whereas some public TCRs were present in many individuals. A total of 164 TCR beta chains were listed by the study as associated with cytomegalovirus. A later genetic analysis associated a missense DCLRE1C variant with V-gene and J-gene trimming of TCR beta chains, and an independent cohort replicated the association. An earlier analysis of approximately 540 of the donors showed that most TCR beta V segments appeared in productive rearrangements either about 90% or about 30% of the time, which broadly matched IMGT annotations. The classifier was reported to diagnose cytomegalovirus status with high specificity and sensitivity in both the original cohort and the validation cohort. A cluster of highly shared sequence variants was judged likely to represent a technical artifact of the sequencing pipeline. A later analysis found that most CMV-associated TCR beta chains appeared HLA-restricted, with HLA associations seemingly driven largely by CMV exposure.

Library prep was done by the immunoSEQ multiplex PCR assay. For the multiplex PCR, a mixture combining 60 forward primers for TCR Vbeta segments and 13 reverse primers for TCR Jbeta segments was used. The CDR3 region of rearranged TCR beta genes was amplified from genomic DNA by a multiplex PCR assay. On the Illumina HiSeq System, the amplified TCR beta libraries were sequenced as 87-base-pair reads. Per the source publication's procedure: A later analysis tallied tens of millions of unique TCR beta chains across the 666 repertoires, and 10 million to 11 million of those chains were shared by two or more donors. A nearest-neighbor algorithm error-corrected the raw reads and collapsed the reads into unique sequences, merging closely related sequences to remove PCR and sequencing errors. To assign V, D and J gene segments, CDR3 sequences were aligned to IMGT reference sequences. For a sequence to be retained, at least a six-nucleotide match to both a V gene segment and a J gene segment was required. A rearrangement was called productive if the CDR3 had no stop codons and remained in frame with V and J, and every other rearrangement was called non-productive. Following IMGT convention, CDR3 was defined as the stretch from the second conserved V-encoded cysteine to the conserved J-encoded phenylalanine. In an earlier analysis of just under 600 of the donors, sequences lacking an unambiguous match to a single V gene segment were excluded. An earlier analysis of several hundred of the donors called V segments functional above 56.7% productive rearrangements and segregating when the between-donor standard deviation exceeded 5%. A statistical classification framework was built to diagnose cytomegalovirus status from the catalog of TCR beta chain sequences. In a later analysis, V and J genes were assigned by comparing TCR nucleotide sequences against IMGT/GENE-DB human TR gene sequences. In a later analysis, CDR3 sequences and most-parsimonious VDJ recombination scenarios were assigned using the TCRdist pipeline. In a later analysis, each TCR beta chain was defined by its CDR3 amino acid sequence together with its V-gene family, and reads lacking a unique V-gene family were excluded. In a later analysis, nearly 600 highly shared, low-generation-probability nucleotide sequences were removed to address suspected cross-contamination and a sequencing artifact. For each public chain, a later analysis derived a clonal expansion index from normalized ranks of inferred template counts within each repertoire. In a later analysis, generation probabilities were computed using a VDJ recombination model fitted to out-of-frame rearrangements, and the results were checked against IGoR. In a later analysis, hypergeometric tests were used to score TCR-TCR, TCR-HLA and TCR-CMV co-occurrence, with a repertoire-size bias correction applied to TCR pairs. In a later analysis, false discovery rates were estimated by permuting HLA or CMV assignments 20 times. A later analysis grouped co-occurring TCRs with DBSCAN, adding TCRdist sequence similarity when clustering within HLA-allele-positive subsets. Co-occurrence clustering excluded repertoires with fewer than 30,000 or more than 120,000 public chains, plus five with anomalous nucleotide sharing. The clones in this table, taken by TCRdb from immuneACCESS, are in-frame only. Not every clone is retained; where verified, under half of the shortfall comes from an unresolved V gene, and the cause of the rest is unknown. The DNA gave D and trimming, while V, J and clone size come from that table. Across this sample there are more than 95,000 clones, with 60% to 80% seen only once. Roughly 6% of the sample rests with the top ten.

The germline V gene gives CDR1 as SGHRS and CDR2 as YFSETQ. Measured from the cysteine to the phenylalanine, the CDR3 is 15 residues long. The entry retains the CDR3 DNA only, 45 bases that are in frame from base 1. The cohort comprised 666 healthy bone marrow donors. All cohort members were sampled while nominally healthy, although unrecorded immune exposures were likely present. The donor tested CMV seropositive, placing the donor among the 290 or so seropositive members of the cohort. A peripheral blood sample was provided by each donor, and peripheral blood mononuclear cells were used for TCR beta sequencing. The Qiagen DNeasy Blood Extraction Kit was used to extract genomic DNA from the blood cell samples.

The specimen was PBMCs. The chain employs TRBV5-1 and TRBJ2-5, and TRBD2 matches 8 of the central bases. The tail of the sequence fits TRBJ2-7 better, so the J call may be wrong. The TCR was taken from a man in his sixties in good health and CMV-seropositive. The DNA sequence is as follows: TGCGCCAGCAGCCCCACTCTAGCGGGCGCTTACGAGCAGTACTTC. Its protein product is CASSPTLAGAYEQYF.